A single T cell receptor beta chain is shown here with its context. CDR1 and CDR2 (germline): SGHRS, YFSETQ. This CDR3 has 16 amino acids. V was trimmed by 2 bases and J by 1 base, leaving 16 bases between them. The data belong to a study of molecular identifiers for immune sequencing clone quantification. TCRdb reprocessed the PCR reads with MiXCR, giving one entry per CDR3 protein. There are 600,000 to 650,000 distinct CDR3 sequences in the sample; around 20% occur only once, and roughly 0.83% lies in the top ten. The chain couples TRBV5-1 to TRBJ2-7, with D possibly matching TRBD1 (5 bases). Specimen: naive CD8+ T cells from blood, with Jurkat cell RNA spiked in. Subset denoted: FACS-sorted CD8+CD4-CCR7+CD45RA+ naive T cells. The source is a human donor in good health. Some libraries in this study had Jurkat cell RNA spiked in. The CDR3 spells CASSLGSNRLSYEQYF. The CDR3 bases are TGCGCCAGCAGCTTAGGGTCCAACAGGTTATCCTACGAGCAGTACTTC.